Below, 16 T cell receptor beta chains from the same sample are listed, as sequenced in a study of low-dose radiotherapy and immunotherapy resistance in tumors (dated by TCRdb to between 2021 and 2024). Sequencing used an Illumina HiSeq 2500. First-strand cDNA was synthesized with Superscript III and a set of TRAV- and TRBV-specific primers, covering both TCRalpha and TCRbeta chains. TCRs were amplified with Phusion for 15 to 25 PCR cycles using a constant-region primer together with the adapter attached to the V primers. In TCRdb, the public reads were trimmed at Q25 with fastp and aligned with MiXCR, with productive beta chains retained. A single entry per CDR3 protein holds the most common genes and DNA from its merged rows. The sample table records 100,000 or so distinct CDR3 sequences; around 21% of these occur just once. Clones ranked in the top ten supply roughly 4% of the sample. What the time point label conveys for this sample: after trial treatment. In light of the paper, this sample's treatment or condition label describes: LDRT plus nivolumab, ipilimumab, low-dose cyclophosphamide and aspirin (RACIN trial).

The sequencing here drew on PBMCs, taken after low-dose radiotherapy plus immunotherapy. The receptors were sampled from a male donor with prostate cancer.

This clonotype was counted ten times or more. This chain joins TRBV11-2 and TRBJ2-3; 9 bases fit TRBD2. The length of the CDR3 is 15 residues. CDR1 and CDR2 from the germline V gene are SGHAT and FQNNGV. V was pared by 1 base and J by 6 bases, with 5 bases of the junction left unmatched. The CDR3 DNA is TGTGCCAGCAGCTTAGTTGCGGGGGGGCTGGATACGCAGTATTTT. It is translated as CASSLVAGGLDTQYF.

This sequence joins TRBV6-2 or TRBV6-3 and TRBJ2-5, with 10 bases fitting TRBD1. This CDR3 is built from 19 residues. V lost 6 bases and J lost 4; bases outside the gene matches: 20. CDR1 is MNHEY, CDR2 SVGEGT, per germline. This CDR3 is CASSRPTGQGSRRRETQYF. The CDR3 nucleotides are TGTGCCAGCAGCCGACCGACGGGACAGGGGTCAAGGCGAAGAGAGACCCAGTACTTC.

V and J are TRBV6-1 and TRBJ2-3, with D maybe TRBD2 (6 bases). V was pared by 5 bases and J by 2 bases, with 14 bases between. The V gene's germline CDR1 is MNHNS and CDR2 SASEGT. CDR3 length equals 15 residues. The CDR3 sequence is CASSLLSGYTDTQYF. CDR3 bases: TGTGCCAGCAGTCTTCTTAGCGGATACACAGATACGCAGTATTTT.

This clonotype was seen only a few times. The genes are TRBV2 and TRBJ2-1, with D possibly matching TRBD2 (7 bases). Deletions cut 6 bases from V and 8 bases from J, with 11 bases between. Germline V gene lookup returns CDR1 SNHLY and CDR2 FYNNEI. This CDR3 contains 12 residues. The CDR3 nucleotides are TGTGCCAGCAGGGGGGAGGGGGATGAGCAGTTCTTC. It specifies CASRGEGDEQFF.

The chain employs TRBV27 and TRBJ2-7, with D uncertain. The germline V gene has CDR1 MNHEY and CDR2 SMNVEV (reference sequence). The CDR3 contains 12 residues. V lost 8 bases and J 3 bases, leaving 11 bases between the germline ends. This chain's CDR3 is CASQPGVYEQYF. The CDR3 nucleotides read TGTGCCAGCCAACCCGGAGTCTACGAGCAGTACTTC.

This chain links TRBV28 with TRBJ2-7; perhaps TRBD2 as D (5 bases). The V gene lost 5 bases and the J gene lost 2 bases, with 13 bases spanning the gap. The CDR3 is made up of 14 amino acids. CDR1 MDHEN and CDR2 SYDVKM come from the germline V gene. In nucleotides, the CDR3 is TGTGCCAGCAGTCCCTCGGGGTTCGCCTACGAGCAGTACTTC. Translating it yields CASSPSGFAYEQYF.

Regarding this clonotype: One junction end does not reproduce the germline sequence, and a read error may be involved. V usage is TRBV13 and J usage is TRBJ2-3, with 10 bases aligning to TRBD1. Per the germline V gene, CDR1 is PRHDT and CDR2 is FYEKMQ (reference sequence). The CDR3 is 12 residues long. In DNA, the CDR3 is TGTGTCAGCAGGGGACAGGGGGATACGCAGTATTTT. It translates to CVSRGQGDTQYF. The whole variable domain, remainder taken from reference TRBV13 and TRBJ2-3, is AAGVIQSPRHLIKEKRETATLKCYPIPRHDTVYWYQQGPGQDPQFLISFYEKMQSDKGSIPDRFSAQQFSDYHSELNMSSLELGDSALYFCVSRGQGDTQYFGPGTRLTVL.

This clonotype was seen ten or more times. The chain carries TRBV5-1 and TRBJ2-1; TRBD2 agrees at 8 bases. The CDR3 extends over 15 amino acids. V lost 6 bases and J lost 1; bases outside the gene matches: 6. Germline V lookup: CDR1 SGHRS, CDR2 YFSETQ. In DNA, the CDR3 is TGCGCCAGCACCACACTAGCGGCGTCCTACAATGAGCAGTTCTTC. This codes for CASTTLAASYNEQFF.

This clonotype has ten or more counts. The CDR3 DNA sequence: TGTGCCAGCAGCTTGGTGGGAGTGGAAGCTTTCTTT. As protein: CASSLVGVEAFF. This chain links TRBV5-6 with TRBJ1-1; D is uncertain. Germline V gene sequence: CDR1 SGHDT, CDR2 YYEEEE. V lost 0 bases to trimming and J lost 8 bases, with 8 bases between them. The CDR3 sequence is 12 residues long.

This clonotype has at least ten counts. V usage is TRBV25-1 and J usage is TRBJ1-2; TRBD1 matches at 9 bases. This CDR3 is built from 13 residues. V was clipped by 3 bases and J by 7 bases; unmatched bases: 3. Germline V gene lookup returns CDR1 MGHDK and CDR2 SYGVNS. As DNA, the CDR3 is TGTGCCAGCAGTGAGACGGACAGGGGTGGCTACACCTTC. Protein sequence: CASSETDRGGYTF.

This clonotype was seen a few times. The chain recombines TRBV29-1 with TRBJ2-1; 16 nucleotides align to TRBD2. Germline CDR1 SQVTM, CDR2 ANQGSEA. The CDR3 has 15 amino acids. Losses at the gene ends were 6 bases for V and 7 bases for J; bases not matched to a gene: 6. Here the CDR3 reads CSVLMGLAGGNEQFF. DNA of the CDR3: TGCAGCGTACTCATGGGACTAGCGGGAGGGAATGAGCAGTTCTTC.

The sample holds a few counts of this clonotype. The chain recombines TRBV27 with TRBJ2-1, with D perhaps given as TRBD1 or TRBD2 (5 bases each). The germline CDR1 and CDR2 sequences are MNHEY and SMNVEV (reference sequence). The CDR3 has 12 amino acids. The CDR3 loop reads CASTGRYNEQFF. The DNA of the CDR3 is TGTGCAAGTACGGGACGATACAATGAGCAGTTCTTC.

This clonotype has a handful of counts. The rearrangement joins TRBV5-6 to TRBJ2-2, with TRBD2 as a possible D gene (6 bases). CDR1 is SGHDT, CDR2 YYEEEE, per germline. V was clipped by 4 bases and J by 7 bases, with 20 bases between them. This CDR3 has 16 residues. CDR3 sequence (DNA): TGTGCCAGCAGCGCGGCCGGGGGAGAAAGCGGCGGGGAGCTGTTTTTT. As protein: CASSAAGGESGGELFF.

The sample holds many counts of this clonotype. The chain is built from TRBV19 and TRBJ1-5; D not resolved. The CDR3 consists of 17 residues. The V gene lost 3 bases and the J gene lost 0 bases, with 15 bases spanning the gap. Per the germline V gene, CDR1 is LNHDA and CDR2 is SQIVND (reference sequence). CDR3 residues: CASSMGHPGSSNQPQHF. As DNA, the CDR3 is TGTGCCAGTAGTATGGGCCACCCGGGGTCTAGCAATCAGCCCCAGCATTTT.

Comments on this clonotype: This probably arose from a read error, given a far larger clone one base away. The rearrangement links TRBV18 to TRBJ2-1, with 7 nucleotides matching TRBD1. The CDR3 covers 15 residues. From germline, CDR1 is KGHSH and CDR2 LQKENI. The V and J ends lost 3 bases and 10 bases, in that order; junction bases with no gene match: 12. For the CDR3, the DNA is TGTGCCAGCTCACCCACAGGGGCCCCGTCCTACGAGCAGTTCTTC. Amino acids: CASSPTGAPSYEQFF.

A note on this clonotype: At one end the junction does not follow the germline gene, possibly because of a read error. V and J are TRBV7-7 and TRBJ2-7; 7 bases align to TRBD2. In germline, CDR1 is SSHAT, CDR2 FNYEAQ (reference sequence). The CDR3 has 13 residues. The CDR3 loop is CASSHTSADEQYF. DNA for the CDR3: TGTGCTAGCAGTCATACTAGCGCGGACGAGCAGTACTTC.